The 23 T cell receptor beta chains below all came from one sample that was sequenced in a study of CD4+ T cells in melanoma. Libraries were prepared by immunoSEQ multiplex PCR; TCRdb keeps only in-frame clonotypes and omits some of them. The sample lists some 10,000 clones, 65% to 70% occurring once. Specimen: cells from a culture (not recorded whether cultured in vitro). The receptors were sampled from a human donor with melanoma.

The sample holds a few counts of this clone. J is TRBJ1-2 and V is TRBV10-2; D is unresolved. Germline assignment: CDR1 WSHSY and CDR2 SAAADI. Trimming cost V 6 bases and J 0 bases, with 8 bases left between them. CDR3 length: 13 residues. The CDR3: CASSAGPNYGYTF. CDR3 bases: TGCGCCAGCAGCGCTGGGCCTAACTATGGCTACACCTTC.

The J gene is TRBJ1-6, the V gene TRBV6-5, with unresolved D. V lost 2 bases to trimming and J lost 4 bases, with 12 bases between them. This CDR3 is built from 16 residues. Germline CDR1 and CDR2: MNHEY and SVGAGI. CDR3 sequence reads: CASSYQAGFYNSPLHF. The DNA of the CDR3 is TGTGCCAGCAGTTACCAAGCAGGATTTTATAATTCACCCCTCCACTTT.

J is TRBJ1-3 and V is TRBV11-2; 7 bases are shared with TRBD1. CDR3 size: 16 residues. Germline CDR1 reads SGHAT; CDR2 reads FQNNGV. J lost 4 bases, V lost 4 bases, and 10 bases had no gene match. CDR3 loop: CASSSFGQVPGNTIYF. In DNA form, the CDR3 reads TGTGCCAGCAGCTCCTTCGGACAGGTTCCCGGAAACACCATATATTTT.

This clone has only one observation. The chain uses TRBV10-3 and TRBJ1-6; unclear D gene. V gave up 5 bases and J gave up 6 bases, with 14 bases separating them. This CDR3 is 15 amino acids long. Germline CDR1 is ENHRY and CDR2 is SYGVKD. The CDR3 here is CAISPDTPLNSPLHF. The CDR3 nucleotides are TGTGCCATCAGTCCCGACACACCGCTTAATTCACCCCTCCACTTT.

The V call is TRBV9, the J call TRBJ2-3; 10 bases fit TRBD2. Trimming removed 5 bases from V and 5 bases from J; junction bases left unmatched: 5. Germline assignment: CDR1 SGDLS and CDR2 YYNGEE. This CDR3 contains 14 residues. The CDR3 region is CASSGSGGRDTQYF. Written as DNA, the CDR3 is TGTGCCAGCAGTGGTAGCGGGGGGAGAGATACGCAGTATTTT.

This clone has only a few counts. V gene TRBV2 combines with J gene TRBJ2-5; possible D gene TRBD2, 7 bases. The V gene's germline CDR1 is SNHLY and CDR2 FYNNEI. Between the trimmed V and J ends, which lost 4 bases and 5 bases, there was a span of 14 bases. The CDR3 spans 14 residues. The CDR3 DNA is TGTGCCAGCAGTGTAGGGGGGGCCAGCGAGACCCAGTACTTC. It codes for CASSVGGASETQYF.

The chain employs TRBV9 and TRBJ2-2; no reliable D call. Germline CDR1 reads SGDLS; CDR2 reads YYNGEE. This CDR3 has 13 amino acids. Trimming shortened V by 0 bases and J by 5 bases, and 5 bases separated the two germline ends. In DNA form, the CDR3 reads TGTGCCAGCAGCGTAGGAAGGACCGGGGAGCTGTTTTTT. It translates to CASSVGRTGELFF.

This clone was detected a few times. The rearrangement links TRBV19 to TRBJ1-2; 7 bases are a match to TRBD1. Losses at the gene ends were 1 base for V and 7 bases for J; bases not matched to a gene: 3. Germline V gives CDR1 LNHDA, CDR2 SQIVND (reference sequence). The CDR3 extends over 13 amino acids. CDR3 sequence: CASSIARTGGYTF. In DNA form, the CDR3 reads TGTGCCAGTAGTATAGCAAGGACAGGTGGCTACACCTTC.

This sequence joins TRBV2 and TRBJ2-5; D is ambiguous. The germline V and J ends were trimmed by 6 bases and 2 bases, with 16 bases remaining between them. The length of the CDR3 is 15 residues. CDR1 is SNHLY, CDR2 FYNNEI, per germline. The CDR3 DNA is TGTGCCAGCAGGACCCTGGACGGTGATCAAGAGACCCAGTACTTC. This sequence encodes CASRTLDGDQETQYF.

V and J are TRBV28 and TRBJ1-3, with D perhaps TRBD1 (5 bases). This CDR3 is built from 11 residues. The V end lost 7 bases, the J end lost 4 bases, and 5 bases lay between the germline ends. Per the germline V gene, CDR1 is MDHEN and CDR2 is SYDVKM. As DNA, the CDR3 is TGTGCCAGCAAGGGGGGAAACACCATATATTTT. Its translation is CASKGGNTIYF.

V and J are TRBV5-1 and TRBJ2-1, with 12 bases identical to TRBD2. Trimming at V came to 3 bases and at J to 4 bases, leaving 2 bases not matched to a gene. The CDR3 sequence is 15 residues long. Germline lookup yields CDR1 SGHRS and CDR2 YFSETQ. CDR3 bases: TGCGCCAGCAGCTCTAGCGGGGGGGGATACAATGAGCAGTTCTTC. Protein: CASSSSGGGYNEQFF.

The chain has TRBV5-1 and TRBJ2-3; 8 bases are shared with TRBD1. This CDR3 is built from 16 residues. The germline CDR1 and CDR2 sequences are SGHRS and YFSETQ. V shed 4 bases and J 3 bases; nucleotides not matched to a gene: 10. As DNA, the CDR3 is TGCGCCAGCAGCCGACAGGGGAAGGGGACGACAGATACGCAGTATTTT. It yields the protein CASSRQGKGTTDTQYF.

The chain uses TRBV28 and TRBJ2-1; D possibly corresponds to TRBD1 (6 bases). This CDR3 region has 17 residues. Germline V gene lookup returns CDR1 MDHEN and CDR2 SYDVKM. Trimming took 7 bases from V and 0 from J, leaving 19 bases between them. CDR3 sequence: CASTSSGDTSSYNEQFF. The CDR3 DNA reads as TGTGCCAGCACCTCCTCCGGGGACACTAGCTCCTACAATGAGCAGTTCTTC.

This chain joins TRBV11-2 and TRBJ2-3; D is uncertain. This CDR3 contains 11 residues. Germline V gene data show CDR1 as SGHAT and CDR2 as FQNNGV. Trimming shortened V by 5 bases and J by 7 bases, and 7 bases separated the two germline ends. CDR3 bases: TGTGCCAGCAGCCCCGGCAATACGCAGTATTTT. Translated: CASSPGNTQYF.

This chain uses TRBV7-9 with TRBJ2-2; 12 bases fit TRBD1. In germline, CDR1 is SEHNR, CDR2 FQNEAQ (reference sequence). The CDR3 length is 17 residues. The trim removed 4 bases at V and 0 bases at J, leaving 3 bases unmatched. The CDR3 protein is CASSSGTGGANTGELFF. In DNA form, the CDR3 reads TGTGCCAGCAGCTCCGGGACAGGGGGCGCGAACACCGGGGAGCTGTTTTTT.

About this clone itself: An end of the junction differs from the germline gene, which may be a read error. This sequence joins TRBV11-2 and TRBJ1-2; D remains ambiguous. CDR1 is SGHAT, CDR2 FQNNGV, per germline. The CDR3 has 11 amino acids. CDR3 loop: CGSSPGSGYTF. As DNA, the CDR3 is TGCGGTAGTAGTCCGGGATCTGGCTACACCTTC. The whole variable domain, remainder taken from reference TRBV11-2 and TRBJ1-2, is EAGVAQSPRYKIIEKRQSVAFWCNPISGHATLYWYQQILGQGPKLLIQFQNNGVVDDSQLPKDRFSAERLKGVDSTLKIQPAKLEDSAVYLCGSSPGSGYTFGSGTRLTVV.

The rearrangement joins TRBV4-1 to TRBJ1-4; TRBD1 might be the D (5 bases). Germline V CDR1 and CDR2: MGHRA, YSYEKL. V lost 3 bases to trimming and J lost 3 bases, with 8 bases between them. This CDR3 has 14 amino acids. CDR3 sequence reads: CASSQRQSNEKLFF. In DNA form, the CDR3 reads TGCGCCAGCAGCCAGCGACAGTCTAATGAAAAACTGTTTTTT.

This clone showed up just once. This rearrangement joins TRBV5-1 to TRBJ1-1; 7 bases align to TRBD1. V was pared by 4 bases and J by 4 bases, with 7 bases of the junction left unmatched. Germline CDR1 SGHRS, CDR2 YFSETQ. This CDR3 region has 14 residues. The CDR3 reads CASSPQGESTEAFF. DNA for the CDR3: TGCGCCAGCAGCCCCCAGGGGGAGAGCACTGAAGCTTTCTTT.

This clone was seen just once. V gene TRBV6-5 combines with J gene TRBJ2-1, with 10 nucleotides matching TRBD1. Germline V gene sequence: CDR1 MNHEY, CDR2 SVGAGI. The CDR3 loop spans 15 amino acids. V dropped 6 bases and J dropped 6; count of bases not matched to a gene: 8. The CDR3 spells CASRQRTGGLNEQFF. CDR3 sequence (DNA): TGTGCCAGCAGACAGCGGACAGGGGGTCTCAATGAGCAGTTCTTC.

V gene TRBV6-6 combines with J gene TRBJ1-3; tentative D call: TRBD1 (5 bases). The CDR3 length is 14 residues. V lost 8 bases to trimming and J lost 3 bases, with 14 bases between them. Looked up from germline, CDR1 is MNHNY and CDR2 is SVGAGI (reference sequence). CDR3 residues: CASAIGGIGNTIYF. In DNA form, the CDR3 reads TGTGCCAGCGCTATTGGGGGTATTGGAAACACCATATATTTT.

Here the CDR3 reads CASKISGTGIYEQYF. In DNA, the CDR3 is TGTGCCAGCAAAATCTCCGGGACAGGGATCTACGAGCAGTACTTC. The chain links TRBV6-5 to TRBJ2-7; 9 nucleotides align to TRBD1. This CDR3 region has 15 residues. The germline gives CDR1 MNHEY, CDR2 SVGAGI. V gave up 7 bases and J gave up 3 bases; unmatched junction bases: 10.

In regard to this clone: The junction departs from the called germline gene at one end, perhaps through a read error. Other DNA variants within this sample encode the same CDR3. In nucleotides, the CDR3 is TGCGCCTGGAAACTTATGAACACTGAAGCTTTCTTT. Translated: CAWKLMNTEAFF. The J gene is TRBJ1-1, the V gene TRBV30; unclear D gene. CDR1 and CDR2 from the germline V gene are GTSNPN and SVGIG (reference sequence). This CDR3 has 12 residues.

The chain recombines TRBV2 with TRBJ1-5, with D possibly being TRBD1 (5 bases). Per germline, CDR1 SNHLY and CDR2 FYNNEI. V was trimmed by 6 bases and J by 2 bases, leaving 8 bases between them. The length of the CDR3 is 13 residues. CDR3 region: CASRGDGNQPQHF. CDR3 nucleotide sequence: TGTGCCAGCAGGGGGGATGGCAATCAGCCCCAGCATTTT.